This T cell receptor (beta chain) is from a study of blood T cell repertoires in COVID-19. Study-level background: Italy, Spain and the United States were the sources of the convalescent and acute COVID-19 samples. Sources were T cells, B-cell-depleted T cells, or PBMCs; the material itself was cDNA or gDNA.

V was cut by 4 bases and J by 2 bases, with 9 bases left in between. This CDR3 comprises 13 residues. CDR1 is SGHRS, CDR2 YFSETQ, per germline. Authors' analysis steps: For nucleated cells, counts were estimated from reference gene primer amplification. Repertoires were generated with immunoSEQ multiplex PCR, while TCRdb's copy carries only in-frame clones and drops some. The DNA gave D and trimming, while V, J and clone size come from that table. The sample contains under 250,000 clones, around four fifths of which appear only once. The sequence came from a man aged 35 to 55 with active or convalescent COVID-19. V usage is TRBV5-1 and J usage is TRBJ1-2; possible D gene TRBD1, 6 bases. Sequencing input: peripheral blood. The CDR3 is CASSITGNYGYTF. CDR3 DNA: TGCGCCAGCAGCATTACAGGGAACTATGGCTACACCTTC. Full variable domain (outside the CDR3, taken from reference TRBV5-1 and TRBJ1-2): KAGVTQTPRYLIKTRGQQVTLSCSPISGHRSVSWYQQTPGQGLQFLFEYFSETQRNKGNFPGRFSGRQFSNSRSEMNVSTLELGDSALYLCASSITGNYGYTFGSGTRLTVV.